This TCR beta chain was captured by sequencing in a study of T cells in Graves' hyperthyroidism and ophthalmopathy. General study results and limits: Within blood appeared most thyroid clonotypes that had expanded above 0.001.

If no ophthalmopathy progression occurred within 18 months, Graves' hyperthyroidism was stable. Patients were excluded for uncontrolled infection, other autoimmune disease, pregnancy or lactation. To note about this clonotype: Its antigen remains unidentified.

RNA transcripts yielded amplified TCR beta CDR3 regions. TCR CDR3 regions were first amplified by RT-PCR with HTBI primers. Via MiXCR, TCRdb re-called the multiplex PCR reads, giving one row per CDR3 protein. The table has approximately 430,000 distinct CDR3 sequences, 15% to 18% seen once. Sequencing was done on a sample of blood. This receptor was obtained from a woman younger than 30 with Graves' hyperthyroidism.

The CDR3 nucleotides read TGTGCCAGCAGTCCCCAGGCCGCGGGAGGCACCATATATTTT. Its translation: CASSPQAAGGTIYF. V gene TRBV28 combines with J gene TRBJ1-3, with D unresolved. Trimming removed 5 bases from V and 9 bases from J, with 17 bases in between. CDR1 and CDR2 (germline): MDHEN, SYDVKM. The CDR3 is 14 amino acids.